Sequencing of this T cell receptor beta chain was carried out in a study of cytomegalovirus exposure and HLA in healthy donors. The CDR3 length is 15 residues. Per the germline V gene, CDR1 is MDHEN and CDR2 is SYDVKM. V was pared by 6 bases and J by 7 bases, with 11 bases of the junction left unmatched. Primers: 60 Vbeta forward and 13 Jbeta reverse. Repertoires were generated with immunoSEQ multiplex PCR, while TCRdb's copy carries only in-frame clones and drops some. The sample consists of around 130,000 clones, 65% to 90% of them appearing once. The receptor comes from a woman in her thirties or forties in good health and CMV-seronegative. Sequencing was performed on PBMCs. This chain connects TRBV28 to TRBJ2-2; 7 positions match TRBD2. The CDR3 coding sequence is TGTGCCAGCAGCCCATCACGGGAGGTAGGCGGGGAGCTGTTTTTT. Residues: CASSPSREVGGELFF.